The entry that follows covers one T cell receptor (beta chain) sequence. Clones were sequenced by immunoSEQ multiplex PCR, and TCRdb holds only the in-frame ones, with some missing. This table has some 31,000 clones, about 92% appearing once. These data come from a study of T cell changes during pregnancy in multiple sclerosis. This CDR3 has 14 amino acids. J gave up 4 bases and V 4 bases, and 2 bases lay outside the gene matches. Germline V gene sequence: CDR1 MGHRA, CDR2 YSYEKL. J is TRBJ1-1 and V is TRBV4-1, with 11 bases identical to TRBD1. Sequencing was performed on CD4+ T cells from peripheral blood mononuclear cells, taken in the second trimester of pregnancy. This clonotype was obtained from a female donor in good health, enrolled as a control in a pregnancy study. CDR3 amino acids: CASSPDRGRTEAFF. As DNA, the CDR3 is TGCGCCAGCAGCCCGGACAGGGGGCGCACTGAAGCTTTCTTT.